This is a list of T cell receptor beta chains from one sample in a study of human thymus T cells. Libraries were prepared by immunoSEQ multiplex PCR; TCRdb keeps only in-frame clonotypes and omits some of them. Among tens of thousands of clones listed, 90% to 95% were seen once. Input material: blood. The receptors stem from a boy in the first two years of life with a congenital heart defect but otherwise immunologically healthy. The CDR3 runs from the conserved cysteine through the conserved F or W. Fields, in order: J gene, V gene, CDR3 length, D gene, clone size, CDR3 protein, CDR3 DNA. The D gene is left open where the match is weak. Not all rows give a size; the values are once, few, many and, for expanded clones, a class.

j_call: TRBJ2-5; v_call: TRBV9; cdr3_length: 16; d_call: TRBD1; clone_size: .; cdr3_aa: CASSPRGQGAGETQYF; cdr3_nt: TGTGCCAGCAGCCCGAGGGGACAGGGGGCAGGAGAGACCCAGTACTTC
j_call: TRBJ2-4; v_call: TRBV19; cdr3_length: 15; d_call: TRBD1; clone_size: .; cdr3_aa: CASSSSRGAKNIQYF; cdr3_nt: TGTGCCAGTAGTTCATCCAGGGGGGCCAAAAACATTCAGTACTTC
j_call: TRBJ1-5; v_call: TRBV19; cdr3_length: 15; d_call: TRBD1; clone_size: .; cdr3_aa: CASSWTGRADQPQHF; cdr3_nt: TGTGCCAGTAGTTGGACAGGGAGGGCCGATCAGCCCCAGCATTTT
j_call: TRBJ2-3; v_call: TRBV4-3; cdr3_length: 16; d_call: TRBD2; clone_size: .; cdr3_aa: CASSQDWRGGPDTQYF; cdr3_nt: TGCGCCAGCAGCCAAGATTGGCGGGGGGGCCCAGATACGCAGTATTTT
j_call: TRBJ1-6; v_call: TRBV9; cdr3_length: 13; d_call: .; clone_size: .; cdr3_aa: CASSSKDNSPLHF; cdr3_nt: TGTGCCAGCAGCTCTAAGGATAATTCACCCCTCCACTTT
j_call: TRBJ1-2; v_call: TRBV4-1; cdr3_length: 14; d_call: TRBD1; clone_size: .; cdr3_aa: CASSQIQGSYGYTF; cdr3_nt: TGCGCCAGCAGCCAAATACAGGGGTCCTATGGCTACACCTTC
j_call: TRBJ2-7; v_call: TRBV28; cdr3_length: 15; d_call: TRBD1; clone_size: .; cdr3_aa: CASSPRGQAPYEQYF; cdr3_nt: TGTGCCAGCAGCCCCCGTGGACAGGCCCCCTACGAGCAGTACTTC
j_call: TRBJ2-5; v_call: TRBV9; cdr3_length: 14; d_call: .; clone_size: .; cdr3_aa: CASSPRPNQETQYF; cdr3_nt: TGTGCCAGCAGCCCTAGACCGAACCAAGAGACCCAGTACTTC
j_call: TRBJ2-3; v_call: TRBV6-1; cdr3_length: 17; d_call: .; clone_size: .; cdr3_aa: CASSELGVAGSTDTQYF; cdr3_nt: TGTGCCAGCAGTGAACTGGGGGTGGCGGGTAGCACAGATACGCAGTATTTT
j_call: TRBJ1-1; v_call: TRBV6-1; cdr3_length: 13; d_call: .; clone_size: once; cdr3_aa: CASSEWDKYEAFF; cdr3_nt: TGTGCCAGCAGTGAATGGGACAAGTATGAAGCTTTCTTT
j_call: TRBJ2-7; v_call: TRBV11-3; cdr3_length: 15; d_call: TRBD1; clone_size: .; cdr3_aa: CASSLGGTGSLEQYF; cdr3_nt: TGTGCCAGCAGCTTAGGGGGGACAGGGTCCTTGGAGCAGTACTTC
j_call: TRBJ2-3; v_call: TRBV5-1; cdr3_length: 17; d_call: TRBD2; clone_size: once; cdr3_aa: CASSRRGLAASTDTQYF; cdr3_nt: TGCGCCAGCAGCCGCCGGGGACTAGCGGCTAGCACAGATACGCAGTATTTT
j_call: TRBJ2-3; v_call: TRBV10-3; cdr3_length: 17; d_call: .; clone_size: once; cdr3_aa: CAISESILATSTDTQYF; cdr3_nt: TGTGCCATCAGTGAGTCGATTCTAGCGACTAGCACAGATACGCAGTATTTT
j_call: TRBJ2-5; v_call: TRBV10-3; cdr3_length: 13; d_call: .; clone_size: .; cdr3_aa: CAISVGDIGTQYF; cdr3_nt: TGTGCCATCAGTGTTGGGGACATAGGGACCCAGTACTTC
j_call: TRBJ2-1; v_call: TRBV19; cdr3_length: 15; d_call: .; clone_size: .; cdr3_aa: CASSILGGSYNEQFF; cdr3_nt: TGTGCCAGTAGTATCTTGGGGGGCTCCTACAATGAGCAGTTCTTC
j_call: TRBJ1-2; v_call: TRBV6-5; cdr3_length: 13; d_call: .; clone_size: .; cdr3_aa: CASKEEESYGYTF; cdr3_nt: TGTGCCAGCAAGGAGGAAGAGAGCTATGGCTACACCTTC
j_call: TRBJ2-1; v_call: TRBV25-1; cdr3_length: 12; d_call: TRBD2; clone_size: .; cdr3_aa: CASRLAGVEQFF; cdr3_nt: TGTGCCAGCCGACTAGCGGGAGTTGAGCAGTTCTTC
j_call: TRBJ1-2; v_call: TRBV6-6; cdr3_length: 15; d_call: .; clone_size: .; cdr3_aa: CASSYPGFKNYGYTF; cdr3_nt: TGTGCCAGCAGTTATCCAGGGTTCAAGAACTATGGCTACACCTTC
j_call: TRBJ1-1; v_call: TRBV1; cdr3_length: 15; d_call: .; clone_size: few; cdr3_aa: CTSSQAFRGSTEAFF; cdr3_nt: TGCACCAGCAGCCAAGCCTTCAGGGGGAGCACTGAAGCTTTCTTT
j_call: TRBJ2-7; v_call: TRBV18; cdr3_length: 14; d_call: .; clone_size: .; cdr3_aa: CASSPGQSSYEQYF; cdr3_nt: TGTGCCAGCTCACCAGGACAGAGCTCCTACGAGCAGTACTTC
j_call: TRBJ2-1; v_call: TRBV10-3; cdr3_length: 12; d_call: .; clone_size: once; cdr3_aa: CAFGLGGNEQFF; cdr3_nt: TGTGCCTTCGGGCTGGGGGGCAATGAGCAGTTCTTC
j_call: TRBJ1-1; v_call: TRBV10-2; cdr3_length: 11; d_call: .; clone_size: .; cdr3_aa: CASGTNTEAFF; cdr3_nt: TGCGCCAGCGGGACAAACACTGAAGCTTTCTTT
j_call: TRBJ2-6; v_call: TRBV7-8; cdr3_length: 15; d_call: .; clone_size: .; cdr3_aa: CASSLGGSGANVLTF; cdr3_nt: TGTGCCAGCAGCTTAGGAGGAAGTGGGGCCAACGTCCTGACTTTC
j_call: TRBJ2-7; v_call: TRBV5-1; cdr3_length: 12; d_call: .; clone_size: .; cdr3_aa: CASSFSGYEQYF; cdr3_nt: TGCGCCAGCAGCTTTAGCGGCTACGAGCAGTACTTC
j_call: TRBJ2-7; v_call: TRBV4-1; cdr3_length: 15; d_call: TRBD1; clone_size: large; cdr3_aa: CASSQETGKAYEQYF; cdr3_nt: TGCGCCAGCAGCCAAGAGACAGGGAAGGCCTACGAGCAGTACTTC
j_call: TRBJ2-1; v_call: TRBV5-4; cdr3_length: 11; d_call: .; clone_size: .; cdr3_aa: CASSLAHEQFF; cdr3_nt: TGTGCCAGCAGCTTGGCGCATGAGCAGTTCTTC
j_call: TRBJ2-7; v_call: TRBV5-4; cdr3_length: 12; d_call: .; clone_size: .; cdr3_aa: CASSSSSYEQYF; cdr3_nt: TGTGCCAGCAGCTCGAGCTCCTACGAGCAGTACTTC
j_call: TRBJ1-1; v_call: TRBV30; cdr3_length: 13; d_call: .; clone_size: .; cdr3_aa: CAPIGGSDTEAFF; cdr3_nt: TGTGCCCCCATCGGGGGGTCAGACACTGAAGCTTTCTTT
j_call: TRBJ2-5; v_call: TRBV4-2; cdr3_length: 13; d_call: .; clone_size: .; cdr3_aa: CASSQEERQTQYF; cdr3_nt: TGTGCCAGCAGCCAAGAGGAGCGTCAGACCCAGTACTTC
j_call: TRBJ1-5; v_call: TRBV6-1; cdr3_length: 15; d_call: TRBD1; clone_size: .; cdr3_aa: CASSLDRAPNQPQHF; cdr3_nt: TGTGCCAGCAGCCTCGACAGGGCCCCGAATCAGCCCCAGCATTTT
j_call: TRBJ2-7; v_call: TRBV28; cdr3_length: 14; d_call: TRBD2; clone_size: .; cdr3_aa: CASGLAGGRYEQYF; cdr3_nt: TGTGCCAGCGGGCTAGCGGGAGGTCGGTACGAGCAGTACTTC
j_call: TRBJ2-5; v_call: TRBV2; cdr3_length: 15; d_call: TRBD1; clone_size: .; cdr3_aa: CASRAQTGGKETQYF; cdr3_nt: TGTGCCAGCAGGGCCCAGACAGGGGGAAAGGAGACCCAGTACTTC
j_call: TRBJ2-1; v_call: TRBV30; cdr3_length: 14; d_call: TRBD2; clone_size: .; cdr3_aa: CAWGPASGGNEQFF; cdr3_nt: TGTGCCTGGGGACCGGCTAGCGGGGGCAATGAGCAGTTCTTC
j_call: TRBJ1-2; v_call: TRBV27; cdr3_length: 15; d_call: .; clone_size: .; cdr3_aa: CASRPSGGPNYGYTF; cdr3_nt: TGTGCCAGCAGGCCCTCGGGGGGCCCTAACTATGGCTACACCTTC
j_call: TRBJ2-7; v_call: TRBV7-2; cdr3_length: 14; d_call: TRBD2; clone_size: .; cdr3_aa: CASSRAGTSYEQYF; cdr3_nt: TGTGCCAGCAGCCGAGCGGGGACCTCCTACGAGCAGTACTTC
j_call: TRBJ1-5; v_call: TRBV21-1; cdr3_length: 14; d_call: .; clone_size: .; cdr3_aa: CASRKDRGPQPQHF; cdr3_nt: TGTGCCAGCAGAAAGGACAGGGGGCCTCAGCCCCAGCATTTT
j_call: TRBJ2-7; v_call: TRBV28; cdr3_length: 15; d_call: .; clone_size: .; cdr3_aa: CASSLYPGPNYEQYF; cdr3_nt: TGTGCCAGCAGTTTATACCCAGGGCCGAATTACGAGCAGTACTTC
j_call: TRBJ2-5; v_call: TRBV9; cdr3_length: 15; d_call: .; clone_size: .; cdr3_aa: CASSVGTLYQETQYF; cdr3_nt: TGTGCCAGCAGCGTAGGGACACTCTACCAAGAGACCCAGTACTTC
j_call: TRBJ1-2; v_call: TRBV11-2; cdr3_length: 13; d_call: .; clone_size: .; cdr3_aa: CASSLVGRNGYTF; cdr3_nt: TGTGCCAGCAGCTTAGTCGGCAGGAATGGCTACACCTTC
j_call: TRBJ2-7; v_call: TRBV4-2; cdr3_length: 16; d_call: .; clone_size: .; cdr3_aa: CASSQGSPMYRDEQYF; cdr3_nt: TGTGCCAGCAGCCAAGGGTCCCCTATGTATCGGGACGAGCAGTACTTC
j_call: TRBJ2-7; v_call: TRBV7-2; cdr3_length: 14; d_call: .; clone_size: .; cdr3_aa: CASSLAYTAYEQYF; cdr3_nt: TGTGCCAGCAGCTTAGCGTACACCGCCTACGAGCAGTACTTC
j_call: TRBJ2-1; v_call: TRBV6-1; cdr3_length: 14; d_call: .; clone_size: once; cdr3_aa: CASRGGRLNNEQFF; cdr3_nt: TGTGCCAGCAGGGGGGGACGGCTTAACAATGAGCAGTTCTTC
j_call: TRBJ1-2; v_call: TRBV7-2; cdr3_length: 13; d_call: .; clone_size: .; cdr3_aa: CASQGIGSNGYTF; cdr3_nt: TGTGCCAGTCAGGGAATCGGCTCTAATGGCTACACCTTC
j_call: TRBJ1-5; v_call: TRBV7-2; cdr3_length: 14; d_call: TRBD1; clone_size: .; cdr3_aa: CASSPRGNNQPQHF; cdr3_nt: TGTGCCAGCAGCCCCAGGGGGAACAATCAGCCCCAGCATTTT
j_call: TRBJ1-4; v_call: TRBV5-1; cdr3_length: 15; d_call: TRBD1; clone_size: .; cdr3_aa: CASSLHGQGGEKLFF; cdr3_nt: TGCGCCAGCAGCTTGCACGGACAGGGGGGTGAAAAACTGTTTTTT
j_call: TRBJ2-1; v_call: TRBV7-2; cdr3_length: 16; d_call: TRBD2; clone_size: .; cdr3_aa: CASSLRRASGSNEQFF; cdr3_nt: TGTGCCAGCAGCTTAAGGCGGGCTAGCGGGAGCAATGAGCAGTTCTTC
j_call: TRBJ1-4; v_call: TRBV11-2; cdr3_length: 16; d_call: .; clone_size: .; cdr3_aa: CASSLFYGATNEKLFF; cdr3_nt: TGTGCCAGCAGCTTATTCTACGGCGCAACTAATGAAAAACTGTTTTTT
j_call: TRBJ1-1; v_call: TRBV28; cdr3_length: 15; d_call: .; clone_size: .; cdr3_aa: CASSVRGIRGTEAFF; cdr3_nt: TGTGCCAGCAGTGTCCGGGGGATAAGGGGAACTGAAGCTTTCTTT
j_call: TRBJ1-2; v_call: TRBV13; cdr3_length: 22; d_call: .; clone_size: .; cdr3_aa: CASSFGTGVMATPSDRGHGYTF; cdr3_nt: .
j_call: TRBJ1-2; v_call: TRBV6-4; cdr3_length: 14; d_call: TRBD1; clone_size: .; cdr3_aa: CASSERARGEGYTF; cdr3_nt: TGTGCCAGCAGTGAAAGGGCCAGGGGGGAAGGCTACACCTTC
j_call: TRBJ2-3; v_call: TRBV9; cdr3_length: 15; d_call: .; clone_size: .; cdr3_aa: CASSVGVARTDTQYF; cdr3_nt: TGTGCCAGCAGCGTAGGGGTGGCCCGCACAGATACGCAGTATTTT
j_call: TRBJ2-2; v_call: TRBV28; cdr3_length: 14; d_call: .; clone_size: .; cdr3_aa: CASRSGGLTGELFF; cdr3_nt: TGTGCCAGCAGGTCGGGGGGCCTCACCGGGGAGCTGTTTTTT
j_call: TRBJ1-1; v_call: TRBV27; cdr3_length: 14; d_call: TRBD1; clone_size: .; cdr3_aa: CASSSTGTGVWAFF; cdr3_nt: TGTGCCAGCAGTTCAACCGGGACAGGGGTTTGGGCTTTCTTT
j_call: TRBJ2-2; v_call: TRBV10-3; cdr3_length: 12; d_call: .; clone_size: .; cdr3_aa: CAIRAATGELFF; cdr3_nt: TGTGCCATCAGGGCGGCGACCGGGGAGCTGTTTTTT
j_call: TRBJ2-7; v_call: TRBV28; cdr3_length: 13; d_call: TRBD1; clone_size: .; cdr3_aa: CASSSGGAEEQYF; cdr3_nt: TGTGCCAGCAGCTCAGGGGGCGCGGAGGAGCAGTACTTC
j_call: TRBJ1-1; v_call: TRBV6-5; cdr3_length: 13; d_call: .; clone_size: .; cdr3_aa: CASSQLQGTEAFF; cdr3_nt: TGTGCCAGCAGTCAACTCCAGGGGACTGAAGCTTTCTTT
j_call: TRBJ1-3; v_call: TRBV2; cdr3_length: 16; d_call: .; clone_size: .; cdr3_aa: CASSGFSIYSGNTIYF; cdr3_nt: TGTGCCAGCAGTGGGTTCAGCATCTACTCTGGAAACACCATATATTTT
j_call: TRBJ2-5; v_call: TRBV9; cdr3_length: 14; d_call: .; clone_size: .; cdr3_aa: CASSVGLREETQYF; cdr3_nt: TGTGCCAGCAGCGTAGGTTTACGAGAAGAGACCCAGTACTTC
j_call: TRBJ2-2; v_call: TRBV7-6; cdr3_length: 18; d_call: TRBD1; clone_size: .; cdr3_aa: CASSFPHPDRGPAGELFF; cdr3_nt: TGTGCCAGCAGCTTTCCCCACCCGGACAGGGGGCCGGCCGGGGAGCTGTTTTTT